This T cell receptor beta chain is drawn from a study of T-cell reconstitution after alpha-beta-depleted transplantation in children. The table lists this clonotype with a few counts. V was cut by 3 bases and J by 3 bases, with 7 bases left in between. The CDR3 length is 13 residues. Germline CDR1 and CDR2: SGHRS and YFSETQ. Unique molecular identifiers were used in preparing the TCRbeta library. TCRdb re-called the PCR reads through MiXCR, storing one row per CDR3 protein. The repertoire holds 700,000 to 850,000 distinct CDR3 sequences, about 16% seen once, with around 5.3% in the top ten. V and J are TRBV5-1 and TRBJ2-1; D uncertain. This clonotype was sampled from a male patient aged 5 to 17 who had a stem cell transplant for acute lymphoblastic leukemia, so the T cells may come from the graft donor. This sample comprised PBMCs, mostly from graft donor cells, obtained 360 days after TCRalphabeta/CD19-depleted stem cell transplant. Written as DNA, the CDR3 is TGCGCCAGCAGCTCCGACATCTACAATGAGCAGTTCTTC. The encoded protein is CASSSDIYNEQFF.